This TCR beta chain derives from a study of T cell responses to AZD1222 COVID-19 vaccine. The study, taken as a whole, reports: Only 6 or 7 AZD1222 recipients tested seropositive at baseline.

As for this clone: The antigen is undetermined.

Clones were sequenced by immunoSEQ multiplex PCR, and TCRdb holds only the in-frame ones, with some missing. The sample lists fewer than 65,000 clones; 89% were seen once. This CDR3 region has 16 residues. V lost 1 base to trimming and J lost 2 bases, with 9 bases between them. The V gene's germline CDR1 is SGHAT and CDR2 FQDESV (reference sequence). The chain employs TRBV11-1 and TRBJ2-6; possible D gene TRBD1, 5 bases. The specimen comprised peripheral blood, sampled 28 days after the second AZD1222 dose. This TCR was recovered from an adult who received the AZD1222 COVID-19 vaccine. The CDR3 protein is CASSLDQGPGANVLTF. The CDR3 DNA reads as TGTGCCAGCAGCTTAGATCAGGGTCCTGGGGCCAACGTCCTGACTTTC.